These 5 T cell receptor beta chains share one sample of origin, sequenced in a study of T cells in Graves' hyperthyroidism and ophthalmopathy. Researchers amplified the TCR beta CDR3 regions from RNA transcripts. Researchers ran a first-round RT-PCR on the TCR CDR3 using the HTBI primer set. MiXCR, applied by TCRdb to the multiplex PCR reads, yields one record per CDR3 protein. The repertoire holds about 520,000 distinct CDR3 sequences, with approximately 25% as singletons. The sequenced sample consisted of blood. Source of these receptors: a woman under 40 with Graves' ophthalmopathy.

This clonotype was seen many times. The chain employs TRBV6-5 and TRBJ2-5; D could derive from TRBD1 or TRBD2 (5 bases each). The germline V gene encodes CDR1 MNHEY and CDR2 SVGAGI. With 0 bases removed from V and 5 bases from J, the gap between germline ends came to 16 bases. The CDR3 length is 16 residues. Here the CDR3 DNA reads TGTGCCAGCAGTTACTCCGGGGCAGGTTGGGTGGAGACCCAGTACTTC. Encoded protein: CASSYSGAGWVETQYF.

Here the CDR3 DNA reads TGTGCCATCGGTAGAAACGCCGGGGAGCTGTTTTTT. Protein product: CAIGRNAGELFF. This chain connects TRBV10-3 to TRBJ2-2; no clear D gene. The CDR3 contains 12 residues. Germline V gene lookup returns CDR1 ENHRY and CDR2 SYGVKD. Trimming took 8 bases from V and 6 from J, leaving 10 bases between them.

This sequence joins TRBV19 and TRBJ1-1; 7 bases are shared with TRBD1. Germline CDR1 LNHDA, CDR2 SQIVND (reference sequence). J gave up 1 base and V 7 bases, and 6 bases lay outside the gene matches. The CDR3 covers 14 residues. This chain's CDR3 is CASTVTGQNTEAFF. CDR3 in DNA: TGTGCCAGTACCGTGACAGGGCAGAACACTGAAGCTTTCTTT.

This clonotype showed up many times. As DNA, the CDR3 is TGTGCCAGCAGCACCCGGGACAGGCCGGAGGAGACCCAGTACTTC. Its translation is CASSTRDRPEETQYF. V usage is TRBV3-1 and J usage is TRBJ2-5, with 8 bases matching TRBD1. The CDR3 length is 15 residues. Germline loops: CDR1 LGHDT, CDR2 YNNKEL (reference sequence). The trim removed 5 bases at V and 5 bases at J, leaving 10 bases unmatched.

This clonotype appeared many times. The chain joins TRBV7-9 to TRBJ2-7; D assignment may be TRBD1 or TRBD2 (5 bases each). V was cut by 5 bases and J by 2 bases, with 13 bases left in between. The CDR3 runs to 14 residues. In germline, CDR1 is SEHNR, CDR2 FQNEAQ (reference sequence). The CDR3 protein is CASSPRDAAYEQYF. The CDR3 nucleotides are TGTGCCAGCAGCCCCCGGGACGCCGCCTACGAGCAGTACTTC.